This T cell receptor beta chain was sequenced in a study of blood T cells in healthy people across ages. Study results and limitations: Diversity of TCR beta per million T cells declined in a roughly linear way with age. The study found TCR beta diversity correlated strongly with naive T cell percentage.

V was shortened by 1 base and J by 0 bases, with 13 bases between the two germline ends. Looked up from germline, CDR1 is SGHVS and CDR2 is FQNEAQ. The CDR3 covers 17 residues. Primed by a sample-barcoded 5' primer and a J-beta primer mix, a second PCR proceeded for about 6 to 12 cycles. MiXCR, run by TCRdb on the 5' RACE reads, gives a single entry per CDR3 protein. Here the sample spans about 1,400,000 distinct CDR3 sequences, almost 60% being singletons. This clonotype has only one observation. Antigen specificity is unknown. This chain joins TRBV7-8 and TRBJ2-1; the D gene is possibly TRBD2 (6 bases). Sequencing was done on a sample of blood. This clonotype was obtained from a man aged 18-30 years in good health. The CDR3 nucleotides are TGTGCCAGCAGCTTAGTTGCTAGCGTGAGCTCCTACAATGAGCAGTTCTTC. It specifies CASSLVASVSSYNEQFF.